This TCR beta chain was sequenced during a study of long-term antiretroviral therapy in people with HIV. The germline CDR1 and CDR2 sequences are SEHNR and FQNEAQ (reference sequence). With 0 bases clipped from V and 3 bases from J, the junction kept 17 bases outside the gene matches. The CDR3 runs to 19 residues. Whole-study results and caveats: Even long-term ART left TRB diversity below transplant donor controls, despite gains. All time points showed a repertoire dominated by clones expanded before ART.

Researchers ran immunoSEQ v3.0 at survey level. Clones were sequenced by immunoSEQ multiplex PCR, and TCRdb holds only the in-frame ones, with some missing. This repertoire shows tens of thousands of clones, about 80% found once; its top ten account for under 3%. HIV-positive participants were all treated in the United States. Held in samples before DNA extraction were about 0.9-11 million cryopreserved PBMC. With respect to this clone: The antigen remains undetermined.

This chain connects TRBV7-9 to TRBJ2-7, with 7 bases matching TRBD2. Sequences were derived from unsorted PBMCs, sampled 0.8 years after starting antiretroviral therapy. The source of this sequence is a young woman with HIV. CDR3 sequence: CASSLAQRGAGLADYEQYF. CDR3 bases: TGTGCCAGCAGCTTAGCGCAGAGGGGCGCCGGCCTAGCGGACTACGAGCAGTACTTC. Complete variable domain (other parts from reference TRBV7-9 and TRBJ2-7): DTGVSQNPRHKITKRGQNVTFRCDPISEHNRLYWYRQTLGQGPEFLTYFQNEAQLEKSRLLSDRFSAERPKGSFSTLEIQRTEQGDSAMYLCASSLAQRGAGLADYEQYFGPGTRLTVT.